This T cell receptor beta chain originates from a study of cytomegalovirus exposure and HLA in healthy donors (dated by TCRdb to about 2017). Concerning the study at large: According to a later analysis, the roughly 120 validation repertoires were produced on the same platform as the approximately 600 repertoires of the first cohort. The study was designed to test whether signatures of past pathogen exposure could be identified by cataloging public T cell receptors. In addition to the first cohort of 666 subjects, a separate validation cohort of 120 different subjects was used. High-throughput TCR immunosequencing, statistical association of individual TCRs with disease status, and machine learning were combined to predict cytomegalovirus infection status.

On this clone: Its antigen has not been determined. Base qualities are missing; no much larger clone stands one base away.

General conclusions and limits of the study: In a later analysis, TCRs clustered in the first cohort were found to also tend to co-occur in the roughly 130 validation repertoires, with 94% of cluster scores above 0. The study listed 150 to 200 TCR beta chains as associated with cytomegalovirus. A few of the identified cytomegalovirus-associated TCR beta chains were confirmed in vitro to be specific for cytomegalovirus antigens. A later analysis lacked HLA typing for the validation cohort, so it scored co-occurrence in that cohort across all 110 or so repertoires. According to the authors, the approach could potentially be generalized to other disease states and immunological phenotypes. The classifier was reported to diagnose cytomegalovirus status with high specificity and sensitivity in both the original cohort and the validation cohort. Across donors, most TCR sequences were observed very rarely, whereas some public TCRs were present in many individuals.

The library was made by the immunoSEQ multiplex PCR assay. The study's own analysis went as follows. To diagnose cytomegalovirus status from the catalog of TCR beta chain sequences, a statistical classification framework was built. Entries here come from immuneACCESS through TCRdb and include only in-frame sequences with V and J called. Some clones fail to appear in such tables; in the studies checked, an unresolved V gene covers under half of the shortfall, and the cause of the remainder is unknown. V and J calls and clone size are given by that table; D and trimming were obtained from the DNA. This sample comprises about 260,000 clones, about 92% of them detected only once. The ten largest clones add up to around 3.1% of the sample. The junction carries 14 bases between V and J, which are trimmed by 8 bases and 3 bases respectively. The CDR3 goes from the cysteine to the phenylalanine over 13 residues. The read is trimmed to its CDR3 DNA, 39 bases read in frame from base 1. CDR1 LNHDA and CDR2 SQIVND were looked up in the germline V gene (reference sequence).

The donors belonged to the validation cohort of about 120 subjects, which was separate from the roughly 670-subject first cohort. Here the chain combines TRBV19 and TRBJ2-7, with the D call perhaps TRBD1 or TRBD2, each one matching 5 bases. This TCR was sampled from a woman aged 25 to 39 in good health and CMV-seronegative. The sample comprised PBMCs. Here the CDR3 is given as CASAPGPDYEQYF. The DNA sequence reads TGTGCCAGTGCCCCGGGACCCGACTACGAGCAGTACTTC.